The clone carrying this T cell receptor (beta chain) showed up many times. Its antigen is as yet unknown. After constant-region reverse-primer amplification, full-length variable regions underwent semi-nested PCR with Nested Universal Primer A. TCRdb reprocessed the 5' RACE reads via MiXCR and lists one record per CDR3 protein. The data show 60,000 to 65,000 distinct CDR3 sequences, about 20% seen once. Memory CD4+ T cells were sorted as CD4+CD45RO+CD25- cells. Germline CDR1 reads SGHRS; CDR2 reads YFSETQ. This CDR3 is built from 13 residues. V lost 4 bases, J lost 8 bases, and 15 bases lay in between. Findings and limits, study-wide: Greatest tumor Treg TCR overlap was with tumor naive CD4+ cells.

Input material: memory CD4+ T cells sorted from a lymph node. The sample's subset: memory CD4+ T cells, CD4+CD45RO+CD25-. The sequence was obtained from a female donor with breast cancer. The genes are TRBV5-1 and TRBJ1-2; D gene unclear. The CDR3 DNA reads TGCGCCAGCAGCAGCGATACGTATTCGGGCTACACCTTC. This encodes CASSSDTYSGYTF.